This TCR beta chain originates from a study of T cell responses to AZD1222 COVID-19 vaccine. Repertoires were generated with immunoSEQ multiplex PCR, while TCRdb's copy carries only in-frame clones and drops some. The sample consists of approximately 160,000 clones, 85% to 95% of them appearing once. Germline CDR1 and CDR2: KGHSH and LQKENI. The CDR3 runs 13 residues. V lost 5 bases and J lost 7, with 9 bases in between. The chain combines TRBV18 with TRBJ1-6, with D possibly being TRBD1 (5 bases). This TCR derives from an adult in good health. Sample: peripheral blood, taken on day 0 of AZD1222 vaccination. As DNA, the CDR3 is TGTGCCAGCTCAGGGGACGGGAATTCACCCCTCCACTTT. Translating gives CASSGDGNSPLHF. The full variable domain, in which reference TRBV18 and TRBJ1-6 provide the parts outside the CDR3, is NAGVMQNPRHLVRRRGQEARLRCSPMKGHSHVYWYRQLPEEGLKFMVYLQKENIIDESGMPKERFSAEFPKEGPSILRIQQVVRGDSAAYFCASSGDGNSPLHFGNGTRLTVT.